This TCR beta chain was profiled in a study of beta chain features in type 1 diabetes. TCRB transcripts that were expressed got sequenced, as all of the isolated RNA had been reverse transcribed. Clones were sequenced by immunoSEQ multiplex PCR, and TCRdb holds only the in-frame ones, with some missing. The repertoire holds roughly 350,000 clones, with approximately 10% as singletons. The CDR3 is made up of 13 amino acids. Per germline, CDR1 SEHNR and CDR2 FQNEAQ (reference sequence). V shed 4 bases and J 8 bases; nucleotides not matched to a gene: 7. This clone was seen a handful of times. This chain joins TRBV7-9 and TRBJ1-2; 7 positions agree with TRBD1. The sample consisted of naive CD4+ T cells from blood. This sequence originates from a woman aged 25 to 39 in good health. CDR3 sequence: CASSSRQGWGYTF. CDR3 bases: TGTGCCAGCAGCTCCCGACAGGGATGGGGCTACACCTTC.